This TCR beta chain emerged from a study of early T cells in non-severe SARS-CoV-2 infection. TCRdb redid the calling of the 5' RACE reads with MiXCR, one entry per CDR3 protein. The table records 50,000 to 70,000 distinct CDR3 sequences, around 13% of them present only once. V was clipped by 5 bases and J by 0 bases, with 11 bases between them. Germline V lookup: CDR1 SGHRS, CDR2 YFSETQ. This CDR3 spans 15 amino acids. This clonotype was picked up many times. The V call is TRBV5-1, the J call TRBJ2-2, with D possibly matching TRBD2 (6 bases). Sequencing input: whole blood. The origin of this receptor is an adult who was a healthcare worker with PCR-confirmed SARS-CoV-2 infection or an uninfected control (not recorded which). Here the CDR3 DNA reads TGCGCCAGCAGTCCGGGGACTTCGAACACCGGGGAGCTGTTTTTT. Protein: CASSPGTSNTGELFF. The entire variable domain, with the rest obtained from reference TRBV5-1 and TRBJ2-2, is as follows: KAGVTQTPRYLIKTRGQQVTLSCSPISGHRSVSWYQQTPGQGLQFLFEYFSETQRNKGNFPGRFSGRQFSNSRSEMNVSTLELGDSALYLCASSPGTSNTGELFFGEGSRLTVL.